The next 9 T cell receptor beta chains were all read from a single sample in a study of memory CD8 T cells in hepatitis C reinfection (dated by TCRdb to 2016 to 2017). Libraries were built with the immunoSEQ multiplex PCR assay. TCRdb obtained this table from immuneACCESS and retained in-frame rearrangements with V and J assigned. These tables miss some clones; where compared with another copy, unresolved V genes account for less than half of the shortfall, and the remainder is unexplained. For this sample the table gives about 50,000 clones, of which roughly 89% were detected only once. The ten largest clones represent 0.72% of the sample. The sample's time point label is to be understood as: late/post reinfection, 12 to 24 weeks after detection. The sorted cells were sequenced directly ex vivo, without any in vitro expansion ahead of TCR sequencing. The sample was naive CD8+ T cells sorted from blood. The cell subset or site label on this specimen signifies: total naive CD8+CD45RO- T cells. The receptors derive from a young man with hepatitis C virus infection.

The genes are TRBV5-4 and TRBJ1-6; the match to TRBD1 covers 8 bases. Germline CDR1 reads SGHNT; CDR2 reads YYREEE (reference sequence). The CDR3 totals 15 residues. V was pared by 5 bases and J by 10 bases, with 11 bases of the junction left unmatched. The CDR3 DNA reads as TGTGCCAGCAGACAGTCTGGGACAGGAGGATCACCCCTCCACTTT. This sequence encodes CASRQSGTGGSPLHF.

The V gene is TRBV5-6, the J gene TRBJ1-5; TRBD1 aligns across 9 bases. Germline values: CDR1 SGHDT, CDR2 YYEEEE. Trimming at V came to 2 bases and at J to 3 bases, leaving 6 bases not matched to a gene. The CDR3 consists of 16 residues. The CDR3 sequence: CASSFWTGVYNQPQHF. CDR3 DNA: TGTGCCAGCAGCTTCTGGACAGGGGTCTACAATCAGCCCCAGCATTTT.

About this clone: Other DNA sequences in the same sample also yield this CDR3. The rearrangement links TRBV7-9 to TRBJ1-1, with 11 bases identical to TRBD1. The J segment lost 3 bases and the V segment lost 5 bases, leaving 2 bases of the junction unmatched. This CDR3 contains 14 residues. Per germline, CDR1 SEHNR and CDR2 FQNEAQ (reference sequence). The CDR3 DNA follows: TGTGCCAGCAGCCTGGGACAGGGGGACACTGAAGCTTTCTTT. Translated, it gives CASSLGQGDTEAFF.

This clone was observed a handful of times. The V and J genes are TRBV6-5 and TRBJ1-5; D call uncertain. The CDR3 extends over 13 amino acids. V lost 6 bases and J 2 bases, leaving 8 bases between the germline ends. The germline V gene encodes CDR1 MNHEY and CDR2 SVGAGI. The CDR3, as DNA: TGTGCCAGCAGGCCAGGTGGCAATCAGCCCCAGCATTTT. It is translated as CASRPGGNQPQHF.

The sample holds one count of this clone. The V call is TRBV10-3, the J call TRBJ2-7; D gene uncertain. V lost 8 bases and J lost 4, with 12 bases in between. Germline loops: CDR1 ENHRY, CDR2 SYGVKD. The CDR3 is made up of 12 amino acids. The CDR3 loop reads CAIGTELYEQYF. The CDR3 nucleotides are TGTGCCATCGGTACAGAGTTATACGAGCAGTACTTC.

The chain joins TRBV9 to TRBJ1-2; the match to TRBD1 covers 7 bases. CDR1 is SGDLS and CDR2 is YYNGEE in the germline V gene. With 3 bases clipped from V and 5 bases from J, the junction kept 1 base outside the gene matches. This CDR3 is built from 12 residues. CDR3 sequence: CASSAQGYGYTF. The CDR3 DNA follows: TGTGCCAGCAGCGCACAGGGGTATGGCTACACCTTC.

The rearrangement uses TRBV2 and TRBJ2-7, with 9 bases matching TRBD1. Germline assignment: CDR1 SNHLY and CDR2 FYNNEI. CDR3 length: 14 residues. J was trimmed by 4 bases and V by 7 bases; bases with no gene match: 8. The CDR3 nucleotides are TGTGCCAGCACCTCGGGACAGGGCGGGTACGAGCAGTACTTC. This translates into CASTSGQGGYEQYF.

This clone was counted only a few times. This chain links TRBV5-6 with TRBJ1-2, with TRBD1 as a possible D gene (5 bases). V lost 0 bases to trimming and J lost 8 bases, with 14 bases between them. Germline V gives CDR1 SGHDT, CDR2 YYEEEE. The CDR3 loop spans 14 amino acids. The CDR3 bases are TGTGCCAGCAGCTTGGGGGCGGGGGTAGAAGGCTACACCTTC. This gives the protein CASSLGAGVEGYTF.

The V call is TRBV27, the J call TRBJ2-7; 12 bases are a match to TRBD2. J lost 7 bases, V lost 5 bases, and 6 bases had no gene match. CDR3 length: 14 residues. Germline V gene data show CDR1 as MNHEY and CDR2 as SMNVEV (reference sequence). CDR3 sequence: CASSPGLAGSEQYF. DNA of the CDR3: TGTGCCAGCAGTCCAGGACTAGCGGGATCTGAGCAGTACTTC.